Each of the 24 T cell receptor beta chains below was sequenced from the same sample in a study of T cells in Graves' hyperthyroidism and ophthalmopathy. TCR beta CDR3 regions were amplified from RNA. Primed by the HTBI set, a first-round RT-PCR was run on the TCR CDR3. TCRdb analysed the multiplex PCR reads with MiXCR anew, one entry per CDR3 protein. The sample has fewer than 500,000 distinct CDR3 sequences, roughly 15% seen once. Input material: blood. The receptors come from a woman aged 30 to 39 with Graves' ophthalmopathy.

Concerning this clonotype itself: A read error may explain this, as a much larger clone is one base away. J is TRBJ1-1 and V is TRBV5-6; D possibly corresponds to TRBD1 (5 bases). V was clipped by 3 bases and J by 4 bases, with 13 bases between them. Germline values: CDR1 SGHDT, CDR2 YYEEEE. This CDR3 has 14 amino acids. In DNA, the CDR3 is TGTGCCAGCAGCTCTTGGGGGTGGTTCACTGAAGCTTTCTTT. Residues: CASSSWGWFTEAFF.

There are a few counts of this clonotype. The CDR3 DNA reads TGTGCCAGCAGCCCCCACCAGGAGAACTCCTACGAGCAGTACTTC. Translating gives CASSPHQENSYEQYF. The genes are TRBV12-3 or TRBV12-4 and TRBJ2-7; D unclear. This CDR3 is 15 amino acids long. V lost 6 bases, J lost 0 bases, and 15 bases lay in between.

This clonotype was detected many times. This sequence joins TRBV2 and TRBJ2-5; maybe TRBD1 (6 bases). The CDR3 covers 15 residues. V lost 6 bases and J lost 5, with 19 bases in between. Looked up from germline, CDR1 is SNHLY and CDR2 is FYNNEI. CDR3 DNA: TGTGCCAGCAGCGCTAGGACAGAACCTCGGGAGACCCAGTACTTC. It specifies CASSARTEPRETQYF.

The gene calls are TRBV6-2 or TRBV6-3 and TRBJ2-5; 11 bases agree with TRBD2. Germline V gives CDR1 MNHEY, CDR2 SVGEGT. The CDR3 is made up of 15 amino acids. After removal of 6 bases from V and 2 bases from J, the junction contained 5 bases not matched to a gene. The CDR3 protein is CASSASGGPQETQYF. In DNA, the CDR3 is TGTGCCAGCAGCGCTAGCGGGGGGCCTCAAGAGACCCAGTACTTC.

In its sample, this clonotype was seen a few times. This chain joins TRBV9 and TRBJ1-1; D remains ambiguous. The germline V gene encodes CDR1 SGDLS and CDR2 YYNGEE. Trimming stripped 1 base from V and 0 bases from J, with 4 bases between. The CDR3 is 13 amino acids. CDR3 nucleotides: TGTGCCAGCAGCGTACGCCTGAACACTGAAGCTTTCTTT. Amino acids: CASSVRLNTEAFF.

This clonotype was detected ten times or more. CDR3 sequence reads: CASSNDRGRTQNTEAFF. The CDR3, as DNA: TGTGCCAGTAGTAATGATAGAGGACGGACTCAGAACACTGAAGCTTTCTTT. The chain employs TRBV19 and TRBJ1-1, with no clear D. The V and J ends lost 4 bases and 1 base respectively, with 19 bases between them. Germline V gene sequence: CDR1 LNHDA, CDR2 SQIVND (reference sequence). The CDR3 runs to 17 residues.

V and J are TRBV5-1 and TRBJ1-1; TRBD1 agrees at 7 bases. V trimming: 5 bases; J trimming: 1 base; junction bases outside the gene matches: 8. The germline V gene has CDR1 SGHRS and CDR2 YFSETQ. The CDR3 extends over 15 amino acids. CDR3 in DNA: TGCGCCAGCAGGACAGGGAGGGGGGGGAACACTGAAGCTTTCTTT. Translated: CASRTGRGGNTEAFF.

There are many counts of this clonotype. The V gene is TRBV25-1, the J gene TRBJ2-7; D uncertain. The germline V and J ends were trimmed by 4 bases and 3 bases, with 7 bases remaining between them. CDR3 length: 12 residues. Germline V gene lookup returns CDR1 MGHDK and CDR2 SYGVNS. The CDR3 DNA is TGTGCCAGCAGTGCGGACGGCTACGAGCAGTACTTC. Translation: CASSADGYEQYF.

Of note for this clonotype: A much larger clone is a single base away; this may be a read error. The J gene is TRBJ2-3, the V gene TRBV20-1, with TRBD2 matching 13 bases. The CDR3 totals 16 residues. Germline CDR1 is DFQATT and CDR2 is SNEGSKA (reference sequence). Here the CDR3 reads CSARRLAGGHTDAQYF. CDR3 nucleotides: TGCAGTGCTAGAAGACTAGCGGGGGGCCACACAGATGCGCAGTATTTT.

This clonotype has at least ten counts. The rearrangement uses TRBV3-1 and TRBJ2-4, with a tentative D call TRBD2 (5 bases). CDR3 size: 15 residues. The germline gives CDR1 LGHDT, CDR2 YNNKEL (reference sequence). V was pared by 1 base and J by 6 bases, with 13 bases between. CDR3 sequence: CASSQGRGSGNIQYF. The CDR3 bases are TGTGCCAGCAGCCAAGGTAGAGGGTCAGGAAACATTCAGTACTTC. Supplemented by reference TRBV3-1 and TRBJ2-4, the full variable domain reads DTAVSQTPKYLVTQMGNDKSIKCEQNLGHDTMYWYKQDSKKFLKIMFSYNNKELIINETVPNRFSPKSPDKAHLNLHINSLELGDSAVYFCASSQGRGSGNIQYFGAGTRLSVL.

This chain uses TRBV19 with TRBJ1-2; tentative D call: TRBD1 (6 bases). Trimming pared 10 bases from V and 7 bases from J, leaving 13 bases between. The CDR3 covers 11 residues. The germline V gene has CDR1 LNHDA and CDR2 SQIVND (reference sequence). This CDR3 reads CATEGGFGYTF. The CDR3 nucleotides are TGTGCCACGGAAGGGGGGTTTGGCTACACCTTC.

Many counts were recorded for this clonotype. CDR3 sequence: CASSKEDKSYEQYF. CDR3 bases: TGTGCCAGCAGCAAAGAGGACAAGTCCTACGAGCAGTACTTC. The rearrangement uses TRBV7-9 and TRBJ2-7; a possible D gene is TRBD1 (5 bases). CDR3 length equals 14 residues. V was cut by 5 bases and J by 1 base, with 12 bases left in between. Germline values: CDR1 SEHNR, CDR2 FQNEAQ (reference sequence).

The table lists this clonotype with many counts. CDR3 coding DNA: TGTGCCAGCAGCCACCCCGGGACGCCCTACGAGCAGTACTTC. Translating gives CASSHPGTPYEQYF. The V call is TRBV14, the J call TRBJ2-7; D tentatively reads TRBD1 or TRBD2 (5 bases each). V was clipped by 3 bases and J by 2 bases, with 11 bases between them. Germline V gene lookup returns CDR1 SGHDN and CDR2 FVKESK. This CDR3 region has 14 residues.

In its sample, this clonotype was seen many times. The rearrangement uses TRBV6-1 and TRBJ2-7; a possible D gene is TRBD1 (6 bases). This CDR3 is 15 amino acids long. Germline V gene lookup returns CDR1 MNHNS and CDR2 SASEGT. V was trimmed by 5 bases and J by 6 bases, leaving 20 bases between them. The CDR3 DNA follows: TGTGCCAGCAGTAAGGGAAGATACTCAGGGGCCGAGCAGTACTTC. It is translated as CASSKGRYSGAEQYF.

There are many counts of this clonotype. The chain combines TRBV9 with TRBJ1-5; D perhaps matches TRBD1 (5 bases). CDR1 is SGDLS and CDR2 is YYNGEE in the germline V gene. This CDR3 is built from 15 residues. Trimming left V 0 bases short and J 4 bases short, with 11 bases between. The CDR3 region is CASSVGETENQPQHF. The CDR3 nucleotides read TGTGCCAGCAGCGTAGGTGAGACAGAGAATCAGCCCCAGCATTTT.

The gene calls are TRBV4-1 and TRBJ1-1; no firm D call. The germline gives CDR1 MGHRA, CDR2 YSYEKL. The CDR3 has 14 residues. Trimming took 0 bases from V and 7 from J, leaving 12 bases between them. The chain's CDR3 is CASSQEGLVGEAFF. The CDR3, as DNA: TGCGCCAGCAGCCAAGAAGGACTTGTGGGTGAAGCTTTCTTT.

This clonotype appeared many times. CDR3 sequence reads: CASSRDRDSPLHF. CDR3 nucleotide sequence: TGTGCCAGCAGCCGGGACAGGGATTCACCCCTCCACTTT. The J gene is TRBJ1-6, the V gene TRBV6-1, with 9 positions matching TRBD1. The junction had 2 bases not matched to a gene; V was cut back by 6 bases and J by 8 bases. Germline assignment: CDR1 MNHNS and CDR2 SASEGT. The CDR3 spans 13 residues.

The V and J genes are TRBV11-2 and TRBJ2-1; 8 bases align to TRBD2. Looked up from germline, CDR1 is SGHAT and CDR2 is FQNNGV. There are 15 residues in the CDR3. Germline trimming cut 5 bases from V and 8 bases from J; bases unmatched to any gene: 11. The CDR3 loop is CASSQYSGALDEQFF. The CDR3 DNA reads as TGTGCCAGCAGCCAGTATAGCGGGGCCCTGGATGAGCAGTTCTTC. Variable domain in full (rest from reference TRBV11-2 and TRBJ2-1): EAGVAQSPRYKIIEKRQSVAFWCNPISGHATLYWYQQILGQGPKLLIQFQNNGVVDDSQLPKDRFSAERLKGVDSTLKIQPAKLEDSAVYLCASSQYSGALDEQFFGPGTRLTVL.

The table lists this clonotype with many counts. The DNA of the CDR3 is TGTGCCAGCAGTTCCAGGGGCCCAGATTCCGAGCAGTACTTC. Its translation is CASSSRGPDSEQYF. The rearrangement links TRBV6-1 to TRBJ2-7, with D maybe TRBD1 (6 bases). The CDR3 totals 14 residues. V lost 5 bases and J 6 bases, leaving 17 bases between the germline ends. The germline gives CDR1 MNHNS, CDR2 SASEGT.

This clonotype was seen many times. The rearrangement joins TRBV20-1 to TRBJ2-3, with TRBD2 matching over 7 bases. J was trimmed by 2 bases and V by 3 bases; bases with no gene match: 5. The CDR3 loop spans 14 amino acids. From germline, CDR1 is DFQATT and CDR2 SNEGSKA (reference sequence). The CDR3 DNA reads TGCAGTGCTAGTGTGGGGGGGTTCACAGATACGCAGTATTTT. It is translated as CSASVGGFTDTQYF.

There are a few counts of this clonotype. V and J are TRBV6-2 or TRBV6-3 and TRBJ2-1; 11 bases are shared with TRBD2. This CDR3 is 14 amino acids long. V shed 11 bases and J 6 bases; nucleotides not matched to a gene: 9. The germline gives CDR1 MNHEY, CDR2 SVGEGT. CDR3 sequence: CAALGTSGGNEQFF. Here the CDR3 DNA reads TGTGCCGCCCTTGGCACTAGCGGGGGCAATGAGCAGTTCTTC.

This clonotype has a handful of counts. This rearrangement joins TRBV7-9 to TRBJ2-5, with TRBD2 matching over 8 bases. V lost 4 bases to trimming and J lost 5 bases; unmatched junction nucleotides: 9. In germline, CDR1 is SEHNR, CDR2 FQNEAQ (reference sequence). The CDR3 runs to 15 residues. CDR3 in DNA: TGTGCCAGCAGCTCGGGGGGGCCGGTGGTGGAGACCCAGTACTTC. As protein: CASSSGGPVVETQYF.

This clonotype was seen at least ten times. The rearrangement joins TRBV7-8 to TRBJ1-4, with D maybe TRBD1 (6 bases). Germline V CDR1 and CDR2: SGHVS, FQNEAQ. This CDR3 contains 16 residues. Trimming took 1 base from V and 6 from J, leaving 15 bases between them. The CDR3 region is CASSLDPGGAYEKLFF. Here the CDR3 DNA reads TGTGCCAGCAGCTTAGATCCTGGGGGGGCATATGAAAAACTGTTTTTT.

This clonotype has just a few counts. This chain joins TRBV20-1 and TRBJ1-4; no clear D gene. The CDR3 has 13 residues. Germline values: CDR1 DFQATT, CDR2 SNEGSKA (reference sequence). The V end lost 0 bases, the J end lost 6 bases, and 8 bases lay between the germline ends. CDR3 in DNA: TGCAGTGCTAGAGATTTGGCAGATGAAAAACTGTTTTTT. It translates to CSARDLADEKLFF.